A single sample gave rise to the 30 T cell receptor beta chains below, sequenced in a study of shared clonotypes between healthy human individuals (dated by TCRdb to the early 2020s). The protocol used for the library was the immunoSEQ multiplex PCR assay. TCRdb's version of the immuneACCESS table is confined to in-frame rearrangements and falls short of the full clone set. An unresolved V gene accounts for under half of the shortfall where checked; the remainder is of unknown origin. Across this sample there are approximately 940,000 clones, with approximately 76% seen only once. The top ten clones comprise approximately 1.5% of the sample. The specimen was memory CD4+ T cells sorted from blood. The cell subset or site label corresponds to: CD45RA-negative fraction. The receptors here all came from a man aged 18 to 29 in good health.

Written as DNA, the CDR3 is TGTGCCAGCAGCCAGACGGGTGGGAGGTTTGGGGATGAGCAGTTCTTC. Translated: CASSQTGGRFGDEQFF. The chain uses TRBV11-2 and TRBJ2-1; D is possibly TRBD2 (6 bases). Per germline, CDR1 SGHAT and CDR2 FQNNGV. This CDR3 has 16 amino acids. Deletions cut 5 bases from V and 8 bases from J, with 22 bases between. The whole variable domain, filled in from reference TRBV11-2 and TRBJ2-1, reads EAGVAQSPRYKIIEKRQSVAFWCNPISGHATLYWYQQILGQGPKLLIQFQNNGVVDDSQLPKDRFSAERLKGVDSTLKIQPAKLEDSAVYLCASSQTGGRFGDEQFFGPGTRLTVL.

The genes are TRBV30 and TRBJ2-2; tentative D call: TRBD1 (6 bases). The CDR3 loop spans 16 amino acids. Trimming pared 3 bases from V and 2 bases from J, leaving 16 bases between. CDR1 is GTSNPN and CDR2 is SVGIG in the germline V gene (reference sequence). CDR3 loop: CAWRSGVLGNTGELFF. CDR3 nucleotide sequence: TGTGCCTGGAGATCAGGGGTTTTGGGTAACACCGGGGAGCTGTTTTTT.

The CDR3 coding sequence is TGTGCCAGCAGCTTATGGGACAGGGAGGCTGAAGCTTTCTTT. Amino acid sequence: CASSLWDREAEAFF. J is TRBJ1-1 and V is TRBV7-2; 9 bases are shared with TRBD1. V trimming: 2 bases; J trimming: 6 bases; junction bases outside the gene matches: 4. The length of the CDR3 is 14 residues. Germline V gives CDR1 SGHTA, CDR2 FQGNSA. Filled out from reference TRBV7-2 and TRBJ1-1, the complete variable domain reads GAGVSQSPSNKVTEKGKDVELRCDPISGHTALYWYRQSLGQGLEFLIYFQGNSAPDKSGLPSDRFSAERTGGSVSTLTIQRTQQEDSAVYLCASSLWDREAEAFFGQGTRLTVV.

The sample holds many counts of this clone. The CDR3 reads CASSQQGSGEQYF. In nucleotides, the CDR3 is TGTGCCAGCAGTCAGCAGGGTTCCGGCGAGCAGTACTTC. The chain carries TRBV6-5 and TRBJ2-7; a possible D gene is TRBD1 (5 bases). The V gene lost 5 bases and the J gene lost 6 bases, with 14 bases spanning the gap. Germline CDR1 MNHEY, CDR2 SVGAGI. The CDR3 is 13 residues long.

Many counts were recorded for this clone. Here the CDR3 reads CASSQVITANEQFF. Here the CDR3 DNA reads TGCGCCAGCAGCCAAGTAATCACAGCCAATGAGCAGTTCTTC. The chain is built from TRBV4-1 and TRBJ2-1; D is uncertain. Trimming removed 1 base from V and 6 bases from J, with 10 bases in between. CDR3 size: 14 residues. Germline CDR1 reads MGHRA; CDR2 reads YSYEKL.

The rearrangement uses TRBV5-8 and TRBJ1-2, with 9 bases matching TRBD1. Germline CDR1 and CDR2: SGHTS and YDEGEE. The CDR3 consists of 15 residues. After removal of 1 base from V and 4 bases from J, the junction contained 5 bases not matched to a gene. The CDR3, as DNA: TGTGCCAGCAGCTTGCAACAGGGGGCAATCTATGGCTACACCTTC. This encodes CASSLQQGAIYGYTF. The full variable domain, rest sourced from reference TRBV5-8 and TRBJ1-2, is EAGVTQSPTHLIKTRGQQATLRCSPISGHTSVYWYQQALGLGLQFLLWYDEGEERNRGNFPPRFSGRQFPNYSSELNVNALELEDSALYLCASSLQQGAIYGYTFGSGTRLTVV.

This clone was detected a few times. This chain uses TRBV11-2 with TRBJ2-7, with D tentatively TRBD1 (6 bases). CDR3 length: 14 residues. V shed 6 bases and J shed 6 bases, with 18 bases lying between them. Germline-derived CDR1 and CDR2 are SGHAT and FQNNGV. Written as DNA, the CDR3 is TGTGCCAGCAGTTCGACCGGGACAATCGGCGAGCAGTACTTC. Its translation: CASSSTGTIGEQYF. Supplemented by reference TRBV11-2 and TRBJ2-7, the full variable domain reads EAGVAQSPRYKIIEKRQSVAFWCNPISGHATLYWYQQILGQGPKLLIQFQNNGVVDDSQLPKDRFSAERLKGVDSTLKIQPAKLEDSAVYLCASSSTGTIGEQYFGPGTRLTVT.

The rearrangement joins TRBV5-8 to TRBJ2-3, with 9 bases identical to TRBD1. CDR1 is SGHTS and CDR2 is YDEGEE in the germline V gene. V lost 3 bases, J lost 4 bases, and 6 bases stayed unmatched. The CDR3 totals 15 residues. CDR3 sequence: CASSSGTGRPDTQYF. The CDR3 nucleotides read TGTGCCAGCAGCTCCGGGACAGGGAGGCCAGATACGCAGTATTTT.

This rearrangement joins TRBV11-3 to TRBJ2-2, with TRBD2 identical over 9 bases. This CDR3 is 16 amino acids long. CDR1 is SGHNT, CDR2 YENEEA, per germline. After removal of 3 bases from V and 1 base from J, the junction contained 3 bases not matched to a gene. The CDR3, as DNA: TGTGCCAGCAGCTTCGGGACTAGCATGAACACCGGGGAGCTGTTTTTT. It yields the protein CASSFGTSMNTGELFF.

This clone has a single count. J is TRBJ2-7 and V is TRBV21-1; TRBD2 is the table's D call and was not checked against the DNA. TRBV21-1 corresponds to a pseudogene. The CDR3 loop spans 16 amino acids. CDR3 sequence: CASSNGVVRFLYEQYF. The CDR3 region has the DNA TGTGCCAGCAGCAATGGAGTAGTAAGGTTCCTCTACGAGCAGTACTTC.

The chain uses TRBV10-3 and TRBJ1-6; D uncertain. This CDR3 contains 14 residues. The V end was cut by 2 bases, the J end by 7 bases, with 9 bases between. Germline values: CDR1 ENHRY, CDR2 SYGVKD. The CDR3 bases are TGTGCCATCAGTGAGATGGTTGGCAATTCACCCCTCCACTTT. It yields the protein CAISEMVGNSPLHF.

In the case of this clone: The same CDR3 is also encoded by other DNA sequences in this sample. The chain combines TRBV15 with TRBJ2-3, with D unclear. The ends were cut back, 1 base at V and 5 bases at J, with 4 bases in the middle. CDR1 and CDR2 from the germline V gene are LNHNV and YYDKDF (reference sequence). The CDR3 runs to 12 residues. CDR3 residues: CATSRGEDTQYF. The CDR3 nucleotides are TGTGCCACCAGCAGAGGAGAAGATACGCAGTATTTT.

The chain has TRBV4-1 and TRBJ2-1; tentative D call: TRBD2 (6 bases). V was cut by 0 bases and J by 7 bases, with 22 bases left in between. The CDR3 totals 18 residues. The germline V gene has CDR1 MGHRA and CDR2 YSYEKL. The CDR3 DNA is TGCGCCAGCAGCCAAGACCAGGGTACTAGCAACCCGACGAATGAGCAGTTCTTC. Its translation: CASSQDQGTSNPTNEQFF.

This clone showed up just a few times. The chain recombines TRBV7-2 with TRBJ2-3; 7 bases align to TRBD1. V shed 7 bases and J 1 base; nucleotides not matched to a gene: 8. The CDR3 sequence is 15 residues long. The germline CDR1 and CDR2 sequences are SGHTA and FQGNSA. Here the CDR3 reads CASTPSGQGTDTQYF. DNA for the CDR3: TGTGCCAGCACTCCCTCAGGACAGGGCACAGATACGCAGTATTTT.

There are a few counts of this clone. The chain links TRBV7-2 to TRBJ1-6; unclear D gene. V lost 1 base to trimming and J lost 12 bases, with 7 bases between them. CDR1 is SGHTA and CDR2 is FQGNSA in the germline V gene. CDR3 size: 12 residues. The CDR3 here is CASSLVLEPLHF. CDR3 bases: TGTGCCAGCAGCTTAGTACTGGAACCCCTCCACTTT.

This rearrangement joins TRBV5-4 to TRBJ2-2, with D unclear. Trimming removed 6 bases at V and 1 base at J, with 16 bases between. Per germline, CDR1 SGHNT and CDR2 YYREEE (reference sequence). The CDR3 has 16 residues. The CDR3 DNA sequence: TGTGCCAGCACCACCTCACGGACGGTGAACACCGGGGAGCTGTTTTTT. Amino acid sequence: CASTTSRTVNTGELFF.

This clone was observed a handful of times. CDR3 residues: CASSDSSGGDYEQYF. DNA of the CDR3: TGTGCCAGCAGTGACTCTAGCGGGGGCGATTACGAGCAGTACTTC. This chain uses TRBV2 with TRBJ2-7; TRBD2 matches 10 bases. The CDR3 is 15 amino acids. Trimming cost V 3 bases and J 4 bases; bases outside gene matches: 6. Germline V lookup: CDR1 SNHLY, CDR2 FYNNEI.

This rearrangement joins TRBV6-1 to TRBJ1-5; D remains ambiguous. The CDR3 loop spans 14 amino acids. The germline V gene has CDR1 MNHNS and CDR2 SASEGT. V was trimmed by 10 bases and J by 6 bases, leaving 19 bases between them. CDR3 residues: CAIYPIGLRQPQHF. The CDR3 bases are TGTGCCATCTACCCGATAGGTTTACGTCAGCCCCAGCATTTT.

In this sample, this clone turned up a few times. The chain carries TRBV27 and TRBJ1-2; D gene ambiguous. V was shortened by 3 bases and J by 4 bases, with 12 bases between the two germline ends. This CDR3 has 14 amino acids. CDR1 and CDR2 (germline): MNHEY, SMNVEV (reference sequence). Here the CDR3 reads CASSFSGKGYGYTF. The CDR3 DNA reads TGTGCCAGCAGTTTTTCCGGGAAAGGCTATGGCTACACCTTC.

The chain has TRBV28 and TRBJ1-5; the D is unclear. Germline lookup yields CDR1 MDHEN and CDR2 SYDVKM. The V and J ends lost 3 bases and 2 bases respectively, with 8 bases between them. The CDR3 contains 14 residues. The CDR3 bases are TGTGCCAGCAGTTTCCTGGACGGCAATCAGCCCCAGCATTTT. Protein: CASSFLDGNQPQHF.

The chain links TRBV11-2 to TRBJ1-2; D is perhaps TRBD1 (6 bases). The CDR3 runs 15 residues. Germline V CDR1 and CDR2: SGHAT, FQNNGV. Trimming took off 1 base at V and 2 bases at J, with 11 bases between the two ends. The CDR3 DNA sequence: TGTGCCAGCAGCTTAGCGTCCACAGGGAACTATGGCTACACCTTC. Protein product: CASSLASTGNYGYTF.

The V call is TRBV5-6, the J call TRBJ1-5, with no clear D. The length of the CDR3 is 15 residues. The V and J ends lost 3 bases and 0 bases respectively, with 10 bases between them. In germline, CDR1 is SGHDT, CDR2 YYEEEE. The chain's CDR3 is CASSSSPNSNQPQHF. The CDR3 nucleotides are TGTGCCAGCAGCTCCTCCCCCAATAGCAATCAGCCCCAGCATTTT.

The CDR3 is CASTAGGLIYEQYF. CDR3 bases: TGCGCCAGCACGGCGGGAGGGTTAATCTACGAGCAGTACTTC. The J gene is TRBJ2-7, the V gene TRBV5-1; 9 nucleotides match TRBD2. The CDR3 is made up of 14 amino acids. V shed 6 bases and J 3 bases; nucleotides not matched to a gene: 7. Germline assignment: CDR1 SGHRS and CDR2 YFSETQ.

This clone was found many times. J is TRBJ2-5 and V is TRBV18; no clear D gene. CDR1 and CDR2 (germline): KGHSH, LQKENI. The CDR3 spans 16 residues. Trimming pared 2 bases from V and 5 bases from J, leaving 18 bases between. The DNA of the CDR3 is TGTGCCAGCTCACCAGGCAGGTCCCTTTTGGGTGAGACCCAGTACTTC. It is translated as CASSPGRSLLGETQYF.

A word on this clone: Just one base apart from a much larger clone, this may be a read error. In the same sample, other DNA sequences code for this CDR3. This chain connects TRBV7-2 to TRBJ2-7, with 7 bases matching TRBD1. Germline V lookup: CDR1 SGHTA, CDR2 FQGNSA. The CDR3 covers 14 residues. The ends lost 1 base at V and 1 base at J; junction bases unmatched: 1. The CDR3 coding sequence is TGTGCCAGCAGCTTAGGGGGACAGTCCTACGAGCAGTACTTC. Its protein product is CASSLGGQSYEQYF.

V is TRBV9 and J is TRBJ2-3; D possibly corresponds to TRBD2 (5 bases). From germline, CDR1 is SGDLS and CDR2 YYNGEE. This CDR3 comprises 16 residues. V was pared by 3 bases and J by 4 bases, with 18 bases between. The CDR3 region has the DNA TGTGCCAGCAGCGGGGCGAACGGGATCCCACCAGATACGCAGTATTTT. Translated, it gives CASSGANGIPPDTQYF.

The rearrangement joins TRBV15 to TRBJ2-2, with TRBD2 matching 9 bases. The CDR3 has 17 residues. V shed 4 bases, J shed 4 bases, and the junction held 10 bases outside the gene matches. Germline V gene sequence: CDR1 LNHNV, CDR2 YYDKDF (reference sequence). The CDR3 coding sequence is TGTGCCACCAGCACAGGGGGAGCGGGAGGTATCACCGGGGAGCTGTTTTTT. It is translated as CATSTGGAGGITGELFF.

The chain employs TRBV6-5 and TRBJ2-7; TRBD1 might be the D (6 bases). Germline values: CDR1 MNHEY, CDR2 SVGAGI. The CDR3 totals 13 residues. V was cut by 5 bases and J by 2 bases, with 10 bases left in between. For the CDR3, the DNA is TGTGCCAGCAGTGTTAACAGGGCCTACGAGCAGTACTTC. It codes for CASSVNRAYEQYF.

At least ten counts were recorded for this clone. The rearrangement uses TRBV6-1 and TRBJ2-7, with D perhaps TRBD1 (6 bases). This CDR3 region has 15 residues. With 7 bases removed from V and 2 bases from J, the gap between germline ends came to 18 bases. The V gene's germline CDR1 is MNHNS and CDR2 SASEGT. CDR3 in DNA: TGTGCCAGCAACGCTCCCGAACAGGGAACCTACGAGCAGTACTTC. Translation gives CASNAPEQGTYEQYF.

This clone was found a few times. V gene TRBV6-5 combines with J gene TRBJ2-2; 7 positions match TRBD1. J gave up 4 bases and V 10 bases, and 9 bases lay outside the gene matches. The CDR3 contains 14 residues. Germline V CDR1 and CDR2: MNHEY, SVGAGI. In DNA, the CDR3 is TGTGCCATCGGAGGAAACAGGGGCACCGGGGAGCTGTTTTTT. As protein: CAIGGNRGTGELFF.